The 24 T cell receptor beta chains listed next were all sequenced from one sample in a study of control samples from healthy donors and cancer patients (dated by TCRdb to about 2020). The library was built by means of the immunoSEQ multiplex PCR assay. Sourced from immuneACCESS, this table was stored by TCRdb with only in-frame sequences that have V and J called. A share of the clones is absent; for the studies checked, an unresolved V gene accounts for under half, and the remainder has no known explanation. This sample is represented by over 90,000 clones; roughly 90% of them were singletons. Over 15% of the sample lies in the top ten. Sequencing was performed on PBMCs. Source of these receptors: a man aged 55 to 70 with lung cancer.

This clone was observed a single time. The rearrangement joins TRBV7-9 to TRBJ1-4; no definite D call. V lost 6 bases and J 4 bases, leaving 21 bases between the germline ends. From germline, CDR1 is SEHNR and CDR2 FQNEAQ (reference sequence). This CDR3 is built from 17 residues. The DNA of the CDR3 is TGTGCCAGCAGTCGATCTGGGTTCGTGCCCCGTAATGAAAAACTGTTTTTT. Translation gives CASSRSGFVPRNEKLFF.

The gene calls are TRBV10-3 and TRBJ1-1; TRBD1 is a possible D gene (6 bases). Germline V gene lookup returns CDR1 ENHRY and CDR2 SYGVKD. V lost 5 bases to trimming and J lost 4 bases, with 11 bases between them. The length of the CDR3 is 13 residues. CDR3 region: CAISKKDSTEAFF. CDR3 nucleotide sequence: TGTGCCATCAGTAAAAAGGACAGCACTGAAGCTTTCTTT.

Regarding this clone: A much larger clone sits a single nucleotide away, making a read error possible. The CDR3 nucleotides read TGTGCCAGCAGCCCGGGACAGGGGAACACCGGGGAGCTGTTTTTT. Amino acid sequence: CASSPGQGNTGELFF. The chain is built from TRBV3-1 (or the pseudogene TRBV3-2) and TRBJ2-2; 9 bases line up with TRBD1. Germline CDR1 is LGHDT and CDR2 is YNNKEL (reference sequence). CDR3 length equals 15 residues. The junction had 1 base not matched to a gene; V was cut back by 4 bases and J by 1 base.

This clone has a single count. The chain links TRBV24-1 to TRBJ2-1; D is perhaps TRBD1 or TRBD2 (5 bases each). The CDR3 spans 17 residues. The V and J ends lost 6 bases and 0 bases respectively, with 17 bases between them. CDR1 and CDR2 (germline): KGHDR, SFDVKD. The CDR3, as DNA: TGTGCCACCAGTTTGGGGGACGGGCTTAGCTCCTACAATGAGCAGTTCTTC. Protein: CATSLGDGLSSYNEQFF.

The genes are TRBV11-2 and TRBJ1-5; no definite D call. The CDR3 length is 14 residues. The germline V and J ends were trimmed by 5 bases and 0 bases, with 8 bases remaining between them. Germline V gene sequence: CDR1 SGHAT, CDR2 FQNNGV. CDR3 in amino acids: CASSLHLSNQPQHF. DNA of the CDR3: TGTGCCAGCAGCCTACATCTTAGCAATCAGCCCCAGCATTTT. Full variable domain (remainder filled in from reference TRBV11-2 and TRBJ1-5): EAGVAQSPRYKIIEKRQSVAFWCNPISGHATLYWYQQILGQGPKLLIQFQNNGVVDDSQLPKDRFSAERLKGVDSTLKIQPAKLEDSAVYLCASSLHLSNQPQHFGDGTRLSIL.

The V gene is TRBV7-2, the J gene TRBJ2-5, with 7 bases identical to TRBD2. The junction had 5 bases not matched to a gene; V was cut back by 5 bases and J by 2 bases. From germline, CDR1 is SGHTA and CDR2 FQGNSA. There are 14 residues in the CDR3. CDR3: CASSQKRGQETQYF. In DNA, the CDR3 is TGTGCCAGCAGCCAAAAGCGGGGACAAGAGACCCAGTACTTC. The variable domain in full, with the rest retrieved from reference TRBV7-2 and TRBJ2-5, is GAGVSQSPSNKVTEKGKDVELRCDPISGHTALYWYRQSLGQGLEFLIYFQGNSAPDKSGLPSDRFSAERTGGSVSTLTIQRTQQEDSAVYLCASSQKRGQETQYFGPGTRLLVL.

The rearrangement uses TRBV29-1 and TRBJ1-1; D might be TRBD1 (6 bases). This CDR3 spans 12 amino acids. Trimming left V 8 bases short and J 1 base short, with 11 bases between. Per the germline V gene, CDR1 is SQVTM and CDR2 is ANQGSEA. In nucleotides, the CDR3 is TGCAGCTCCCGCAGGGGGAACACTGAAGCTTTCTTT. Amino acids: CSSRRGNTEAFF.

This clone was observed a single time. The V call is TRBV11-3, the J call TRBJ2-3; 12 bases align to TRBD2. The CDR3 covers 20 residues. CDR1 and CDR2 from the germline V gene are SGHNT and YENEEA. V shed 6 bases and J 2 bases; nucleotides not matched to a gene: 18. The CDR3 loop reads CASSLKTTSGGYPVTDTQYF. The CDR3 DNA is TGTGCCAGCAGTTTGAAGACTACTAGCGGGGGGTACCCAGTCACAGATACGCAGTATTTT.

The chain is built from TRBV25-1 and TRBJ2-2; a weak D match, TRBD1 (5 bases). The germline V and J ends were trimmed by 4 bases and 6 bases, with 9 bases remaining between them. Germline V gene lookup returns CDR1 MGHDK and CDR2 SYGVNS. The CDR3 contains 13 residues. In nucleotides, the CDR3 is TGTGCCAGCAGTGCAGGGTCAGCCGGGGAGCTGTTTTTT. Protein: CASSAGSAGELFF.

This chain connects TRBV29-1 to TRBJ1-4, with 9 bases identical to TRBD1. V lost 6 bases to trimming and J lost 4 bases; unmatched junction nucleotides: 9. The germline V gene has CDR1 SQVTM and CDR2 ANQGSEA. This CDR3 region has 15 residues. CDR3 sequence (DNA): TGCAGCGTGAGGGACACGGGACAGGGTAATGAAAAACTGTTTTTT. This translates into CSVRDTGQGNEKLFF.

The chain links TRBV7-2 to TRBJ2-2, with 11 bases that match TRBD2. CDR1 and CDR2 from the germline V gene are SGHTA and FQGNSA. The CDR3 is 17 residues long. The V gene end was trimmed by 1 base and the J gene end by 2 bases; junction bases not matched to a gene: 3. CDR3 DNA: TGTGCCAGCAGCTTAGTCGGGACTAGCGGAAACACCGGGGAGCTGTTTTTT. Protein: CASSLVGTSGNTGELFF. The whole variable domain, remainder taken from reference TRBV7-2 and TRBJ2-2, is GAGVSQSPSNKVTEKGKDVELRCDPISGHTALYWYRQSLGQGLEFLIYFQGNSAPDKSGLPSDRFSAERTGGSVSTLTIQRTQQEDSAVYLCASSLVGTSGNTGELFFGEGSRLTVL.

The rearrangement joins TRBV4-1 to TRBJ1-1, with D hard to call. CDR1 and CDR2 (germline): MGHRA, YSYEKL. There are 13 residues in the CDR3. The V gene lost 5 bases and the J gene lost 1 base, with 8 bases spanning the gap. As DNA, the CDR3 is TGCGCCAGCAGCGGGGATTGGAACACTGAAGCTTTCTTT. Protein sequence: CASSGDWNTEAFF.

The CDR3 DNA sequence: TGTGCCAGCAGCTTAGCGTGGCTGGGCTCTGGAAACACCATATATTTT. It translates to CASSLAWLGSGNTIYF. The gene calls are TRBV7-9 and TRBJ1-3; D call uncertain. CDR3 length: 16 residues. With 0 bases removed from V and 0 bases from J, the gap between germline ends came to 9 bases. Germline V CDR1 and CDR2: SEHNR, FQNEAQ (reference sequence). Based on the CDR3 plus reference TRBV7-9 and TRBJ1-3, the full variable domain is DTGVSQNPRHKITKRGQNVTFRCDPISEHNRLYWYRQTLGQGPEFLTYFQNEAQLEKSRLLSDRFSAERPKGSFSTLEIQRTEQGDSAMYLCASSLAWLGSGNTIYFGEGSWLTVV.

This clone was detected once. The chain uses TRBV6-5 and TRBJ2-5; D is unresolved. Germline CDR1 and CDR2: MNHEY and SVGAGI. V was pared by 0 bases and J by 1 base, with 9 bases between. This CDR3 has 15 residues. The CDR3 bases are TGTGCCAGCAGTTACTCACCGATGGGCCAAGAGACCCAGTACTTC. Residues: CASSYSPMGQETQYF.

This chain links TRBV10-1 with TRBJ1-1; no clear D gene. The V gene lost 2 bases and the J gene lost 0 bases, with 16 bases spanning the gap. CDR3 length: 17 residues. Per the germline V gene, CDR1 is WNHNN and CDR2 is SYGVQD (reference sequence). CDR3 bases: TGCGCCAGCAGTGAGATTAAGTTGGAGGGAATGAACACTGAAGCTTTCTTT. It codes for CASSEIKLEGMNTEAFF.

The chain links TRBV12-3 or TRBV12-4 to TRBJ1-1; D unresolved. The length of the CDR3 is 13 residues. V was shortened by 3 bases and J by 1 base, with 6 bases between the two germline ends. Written as DNA, the CDR3 is TGTGCCAGCAGTTTGGAAACGAACACTGAAGCTTTCTTT. It yields the protein CASSLETNTEAFF.

The DNA of the CDR3 is TGTGCCGCGAGCCCAATCCCAACAGATACGCAGTATTTT. Protein: CAASPIPTDTQYF. V usage is TRBV11-3 and J usage is TRBJ2-3, with D uncertain. CDR1 is SGHNT and CDR2 is YENEEA in the germline V gene. The CDR3 contains 13 residues. Trimming stripped 11 bases from V and 3 bases from J, with 15 bases between.

The gene calls are TRBV3-1 (or the pseudogene TRBV3-2) and TRBJ2-5; TRBD2 agrees at 15 bases. Germline V gives CDR1 LGHDT, CDR2 YNNKEL (reference sequence). V was clipped by 1 base and J by 4 bases; unmatched bases: 7. The CDR3 has 18 residues. The CDR3 loop reads CASSQGGLAGGSGETQYF. In DNA, the CDR3 is TGTGCCAGCAGCCAAGGGGGACTAGCGGGGGGATCCGGAGAGACCCAGTACTTC.

The V and J genes are TRBV19 and TRBJ1-5, with D possibly matching TRBD1 (5 bases). Trimming removed 5 bases at V and 1 base at J, with 15 bases between. The CDR3 contains 16 residues. The germline CDR1 and CDR2 sequences are LNHDA and SQIVND (reference sequence). The DNA of the CDR3 is TGTGCCAGTAGTTCTCCCGGGGCGCCGAGCAATCAGCCCCAGCATTTT. Residues: CASSSPGAPSNQPQHF.

In this sample, this clone turned up a few times. This chain links TRBV5-1 with TRBJ2-3; D unclear. The V gene's germline CDR1 is SGHRS and CDR2 YFSETQ. This CDR3 is 13 amino acids long. V shed 4 bases and J shed 0 bases, with 6 bases lying between them. CDR3 in amino acids: CASSPQSTDTQYF. CDR3 bases: TGCGCCAGCAGCCCCCAGAGCACAGATACGCAGTATTTT.

This chain uses TRBV21-1 with TRBJ1-4. TRBV21-1 is classified as a pseudogene. The CDR3 is 15 amino acids. In DNA form, the CDR3 reads TGTGCCAGCAGCAAAGAGCAAGCAACTAATGAAAAACTGTTTTTT. Protein: CASSKEQATNEKLFF.

The CDR3 region is CASRPRTVTDTQYF. As DNA, the CDR3 is TGTGCCAGCAGGCCGAGGACAGTCACAGATACGCAGTATTTT. This chain connects TRBV27 to TRBJ2-3, with D tentatively TRBD1 (6 bases). This CDR3 region has 14 residues. Germline-derived CDR1 and CDR2 are MNHEY and SMNVEV (reference sequence). The V gene lost 6 bases and the J gene lost 2 bases, with 12 bases spanning the gap.

The chain couples TRBV18 to TRBJ2-5; no clear D gene. This CDR3 spans 13 amino acids. Germline V lookup: CDR1 KGHSH, CDR2 LQKENI. V lost 5 bases and J lost 2, with 9 bases in between. The CDR3: CASSDNSQETQYF. CDR3 DNA sequence: TGTGCCAGCTCAGACAACTCGCAAGAGACCCAGTACTTC.

This clone was observed once. CDR3 amino acids: CAWSVWTPNTGELFF. The CDR3 bases are TGTGCCTGGAGTGTTTGGACACCGAACACCGGGGAGCTGTTTTTT. V and J are TRBV30 and TRBJ2-2; D is perhaps TRBD1 (5 bases). This CDR3 has 15 amino acids. V was cut by 0 bases and J by 0 bases, with 8 bases left in between. Germline CDR1 is GTSNPN and CDR2 is SVGIG (reference sequence).